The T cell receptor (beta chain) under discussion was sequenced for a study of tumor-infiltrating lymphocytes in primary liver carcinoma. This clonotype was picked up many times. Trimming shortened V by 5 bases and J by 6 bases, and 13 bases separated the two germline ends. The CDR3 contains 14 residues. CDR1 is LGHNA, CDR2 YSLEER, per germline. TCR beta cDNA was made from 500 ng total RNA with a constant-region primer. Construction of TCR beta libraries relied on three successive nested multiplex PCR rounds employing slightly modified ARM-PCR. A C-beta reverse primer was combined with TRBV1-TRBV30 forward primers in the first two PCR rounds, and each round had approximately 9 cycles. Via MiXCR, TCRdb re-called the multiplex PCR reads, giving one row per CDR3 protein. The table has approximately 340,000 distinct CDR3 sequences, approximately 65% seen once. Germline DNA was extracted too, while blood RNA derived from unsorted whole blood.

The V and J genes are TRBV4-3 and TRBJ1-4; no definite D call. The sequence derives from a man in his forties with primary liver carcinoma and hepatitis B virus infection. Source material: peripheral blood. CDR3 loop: CASSKDSVDEKLFF. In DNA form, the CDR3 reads TGCGCCAGCAGCAAGGATTCGGTTGATGAAAAACTGTTTTTT.